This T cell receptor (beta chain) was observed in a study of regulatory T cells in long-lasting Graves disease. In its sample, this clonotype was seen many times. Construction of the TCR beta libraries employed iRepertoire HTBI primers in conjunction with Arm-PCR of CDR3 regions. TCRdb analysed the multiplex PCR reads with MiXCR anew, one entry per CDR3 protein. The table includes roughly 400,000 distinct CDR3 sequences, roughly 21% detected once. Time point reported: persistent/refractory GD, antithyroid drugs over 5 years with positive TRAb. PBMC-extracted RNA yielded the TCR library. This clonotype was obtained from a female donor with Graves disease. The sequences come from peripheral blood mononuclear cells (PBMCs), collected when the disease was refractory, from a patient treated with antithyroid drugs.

CDR3 amino acids: CASSLHQGRNYGYTF. CDR3 DNA sequence: TGTGCCAGCAGTTTACATCAGGGGAGAAACTATGGCTACACCTTC. The chain is built from TRBV28 and TRBJ1-2; D might be TRBD1 (6 bases). This CDR3 has 15 amino acids. Germline loops: CDR1 MDHEN, CDR2 SYDVKM. V gave up 2 bases and J gave up 2 bases, with 12 bases separating them.